The T cell receptor (beta chain) under discussion was sequenced for a study of blood T cells in healthy people across ages. Study-wide findings and caveats: Correlation between TCR beta diversity and naive T cell percentage was strong.

The CDR3 totals 16 residues. Germline V gene data show CDR1 as DFQATT and CDR2 as SNEGSKA (reference sequence). The V and J ends lost 3 bases and 5 bases, in that order; junction bases with no gene match: 11. Points on this clonotype: Antigen unknown.

Through a sample-barcoded 5' primer and a J-beta primer mix, a second PCR was run for 7 to 11 cycles. MiXCR, applied by TCRdb to the 5' RACE reads, yields one record per CDR3 protein. The top ten hold 7.9% of the sample, which has some 1.4 million distinct CDR3 sequences, approximately 42% seen once. This sequence was found in a woman younger than 30 in good health. The sample comprised blood. The chain combines TRBV20-1 with TRBJ2-5, with TRBD2 matching 11 bases. The chain's CDR3 is CSARGTIAGGHETQYF. CDR3 nucleotides: TGCAGTGCTAGGGGGACCATAGCGGGAGGGCACGAGACCCAGTACTTC.